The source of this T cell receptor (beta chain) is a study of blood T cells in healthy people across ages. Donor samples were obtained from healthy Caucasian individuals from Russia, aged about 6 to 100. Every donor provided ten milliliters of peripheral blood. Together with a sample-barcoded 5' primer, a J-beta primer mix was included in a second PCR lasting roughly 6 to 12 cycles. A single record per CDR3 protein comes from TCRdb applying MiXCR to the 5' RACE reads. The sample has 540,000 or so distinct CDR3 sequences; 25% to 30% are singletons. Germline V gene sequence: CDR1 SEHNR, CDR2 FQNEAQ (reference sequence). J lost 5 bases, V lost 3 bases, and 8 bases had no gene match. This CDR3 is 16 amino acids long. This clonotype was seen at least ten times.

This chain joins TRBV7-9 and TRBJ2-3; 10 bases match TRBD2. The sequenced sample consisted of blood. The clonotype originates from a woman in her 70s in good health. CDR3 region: CASSFPSGGQRDTQYF. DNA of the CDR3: TGTGCCAGCAGCTTTCCTAGCGGGGGCCAACGAGATACGCAGTATTTT.